This T cell receptor beta chain emerged from a study of PD-L1 blockade in urothelial cancer. Study at large: Patients initiated atezolizumab in about 2014 at 1,200 mg intravenously every 3 weeks.

Germline CDR1 is SGHVS and CDR2 is FQNEAQ. CDR3 length: 18 residues. V was pared by 3 bases and J by 3 bases, with 22 bases between. Here immunoSEQ multiplex PCR was the method, and the copy in TCRdb shows in-frame clones only, minus some. The table includes tens of thousands of clones, around 82% detected once. Time point denoted: peripheral blood 6 weeks after treatment start. The chain has TRBV7-8 and TRBJ2-3, with D tentatively TRBD1 (6 bases). The origin of this receptor is a man aged 45-65 years with urothelial cancer. Source: PBMCs, taken around atezolizumab (anti-PD-L1) treatment. The chain's CDR3 is CASSLETGLIVSTDTQYF. CDR3 in DNA: TGTGCCAGCAGCTTGGAAACAGGGTTAATTGTTTCGACAGATACGCAGTATTTT.